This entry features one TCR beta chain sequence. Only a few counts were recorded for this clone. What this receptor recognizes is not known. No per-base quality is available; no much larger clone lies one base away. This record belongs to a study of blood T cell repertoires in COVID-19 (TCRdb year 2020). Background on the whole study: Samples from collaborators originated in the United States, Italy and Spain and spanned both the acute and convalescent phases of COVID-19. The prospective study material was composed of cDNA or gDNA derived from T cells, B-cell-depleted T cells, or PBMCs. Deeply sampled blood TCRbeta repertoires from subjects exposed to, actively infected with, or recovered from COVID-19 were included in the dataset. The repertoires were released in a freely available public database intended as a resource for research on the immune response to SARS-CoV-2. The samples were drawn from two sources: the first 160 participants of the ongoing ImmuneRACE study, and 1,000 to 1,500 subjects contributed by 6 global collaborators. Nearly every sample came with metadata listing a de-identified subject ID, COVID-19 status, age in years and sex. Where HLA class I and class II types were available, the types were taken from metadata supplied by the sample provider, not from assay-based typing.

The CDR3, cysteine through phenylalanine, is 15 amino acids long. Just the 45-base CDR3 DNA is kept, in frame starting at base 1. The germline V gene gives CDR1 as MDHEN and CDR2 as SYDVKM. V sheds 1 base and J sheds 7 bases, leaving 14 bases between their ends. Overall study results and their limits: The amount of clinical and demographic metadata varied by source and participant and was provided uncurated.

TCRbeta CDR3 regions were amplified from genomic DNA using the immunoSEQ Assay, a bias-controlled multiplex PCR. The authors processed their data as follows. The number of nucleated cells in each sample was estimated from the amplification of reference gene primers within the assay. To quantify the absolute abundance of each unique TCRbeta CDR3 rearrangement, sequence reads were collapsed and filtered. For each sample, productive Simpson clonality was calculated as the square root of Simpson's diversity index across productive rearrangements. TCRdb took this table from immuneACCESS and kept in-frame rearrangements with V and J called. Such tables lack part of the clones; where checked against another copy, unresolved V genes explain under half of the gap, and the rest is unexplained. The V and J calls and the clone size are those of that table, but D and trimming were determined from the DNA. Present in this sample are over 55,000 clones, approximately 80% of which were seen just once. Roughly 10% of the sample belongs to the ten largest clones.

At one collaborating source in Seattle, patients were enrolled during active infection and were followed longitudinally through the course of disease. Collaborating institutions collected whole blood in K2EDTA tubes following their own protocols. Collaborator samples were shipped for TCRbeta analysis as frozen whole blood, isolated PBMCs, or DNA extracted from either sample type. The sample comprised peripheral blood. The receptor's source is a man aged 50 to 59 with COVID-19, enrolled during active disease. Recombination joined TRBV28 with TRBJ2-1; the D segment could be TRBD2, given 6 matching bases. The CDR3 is CASSLSRDWGNEQFF. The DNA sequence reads TGTGCCAGCAGTTTATCGCGGGACTGGGGGAATGAGCAGTTCTTC.